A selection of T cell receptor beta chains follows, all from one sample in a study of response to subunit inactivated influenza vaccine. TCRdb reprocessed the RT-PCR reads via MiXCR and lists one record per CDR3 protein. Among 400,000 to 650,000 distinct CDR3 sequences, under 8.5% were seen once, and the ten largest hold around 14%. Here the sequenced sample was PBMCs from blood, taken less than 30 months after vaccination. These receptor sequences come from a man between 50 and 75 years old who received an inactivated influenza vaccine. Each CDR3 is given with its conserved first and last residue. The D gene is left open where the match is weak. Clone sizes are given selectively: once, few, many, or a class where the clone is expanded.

cdr3_nt: TGCAGTGCTAGCTTTGACCAAGAGACCCAGTACTTC; cdr3_aa: CSASFDQETQYF; clone_size: few; d_call: .; j_call: TRBJ2-5; v_call: TRBV20-1
cdr3_nt: TGTGCCAGCAGCTTAGCCGGGAGGGCCAGGGGCTCCTACGAGCAGTACTTC; cdr3_aa: CASSLAGRARGSYEQYF; clone_size: few; d_call: TRBD2; j_call: TRBJ2-7; v_call: TRBV11-2
cdr3_nt: TGTGCCATCCGCAGACAGGGGGCGACTGAAGCTTTCTTT; cdr3_aa: CAIRRQGATEAFF; clone_size: .; d_call: TRBD1; j_call: TRBJ1-1; v_call: TRBV10-3
cdr3_nt: TGCAGTGCTAGTTTACAGGATTTTGGAGATACGCAGTATTTT; cdr3_aa: CSASLQDFGDTQYF; clone_size: .; d_call: .; j_call: TRBJ2-3; v_call: TRBV20-1
cdr3_nt: TGCGCCAGCAGCCCGGACAGGGGAGGAGAGACCCAGTACTTC; cdr3_aa: CASSPDRGGETQYF; clone_size: .; d_call: TRBD1; j_call: TRBJ2-5; v_call: TRBV5-1
cdr3_nt: TGCAGTGCTACAGAAAGGGTGGGTCAGCCCCAGCATTTT; cdr3_aa: CSATERVGQPQHF; clone_size: .; d_call: .; j_call: TRBJ1-5; v_call: TRBV20-1
cdr3_nt: TGTGCCAGCACGCGGGGGAAGGATACGCAGTATTTT; cdr3_aa: CASTRGKDTQYF; clone_size: many; d_call: TRBD2; j_call: TRBJ2-3; v_call: TRBV12-3/TRBV12-4
cdr3_nt: TGCAGTGCTAGAGGGTTGACAGGGGGTAACTACGAGCAGTACTTC; cdr3_aa: CSARGLTGGNYEQYF; clone_size: .; d_call: TRBD1; j_call: TRBJ2-7; v_call: TRBV20-1
cdr3_nt: TGTGCCAGCAGTTACCAGGCGTTTGCATCTAGCACAGATACGCAGTATTTT; cdr3_aa: CASSYQAFASSTDTQYF; clone_size: .; d_call: .; j_call: TRBJ2-3; v_call: TRBV6-5
cdr3_nt: TGTGCCAGCAGTGCACCGGGACTAGCTGGAGAGACCCAGTACTTC; cdr3_aa: CASSAPGLAGETQYF; clone_size: .; d_call: TRBD2; j_call: TRBJ2-5; v_call: TRBV28
cdr3_nt: TGCAGTGCTAGAGACACGAGGGGTGGCTTAGAAACCCAGTACTTC; cdr3_aa: CSARDTRGGLETQYF; clone_size: .; d_call: .; j_call: TRBJ2-5; v_call: TRBV20-1
cdr3_nt: TGTGCCAGCAGTCTCAGGGGGCGCGCCTACGAGCAGTACTTC; cdr3_aa: CASSLRGRAYEQYF; clone_size: many; d_call: TRBD1; j_call: TRBJ2-7; v_call: TRBV28
cdr3_nt: TGTGCCAGCAGTTACTCGATGGGACTAGCTGGATACGAGCAGTACTTC; cdr3_aa: CASSYSMGLAGYEQYF; clone_size: .; d_call: TRBD2; j_call: TRBJ2-7; v_call: TRBV6-5
cdr3_nt: TGTGCCAGCAGCTTGGGGACTTATCAGCCCCAGCATTTT; cdr3_aa: CASSLGTYQPQHF; clone_size: few; d_call: .; j_call: TRBJ1-5; v_call: TRBV7-8
cdr3_nt: TGCGCCAGCCCCCGCTTAGCCAAAAACATTCAGTACTTC; cdr3_aa: CASPRLAKNIQYF; clone_size: many; d_call: .; j_call: TRBJ2-4; v_call: TRBV5-1
cdr3_nt: TGCAGTGCTCCTAAGGACAGGGCAGAGACCCAGTACTTC; cdr3_aa: CSAPKDRAETQYF; clone_size: few; d_call: TRBD1; j_call: TRBJ2-5; v_call: TRBV20-1
cdr3_nt: TGTGCCAGCAGCCCCAGGTGGGGCGGGGGGCAAGAGACCCAGTACTTC; cdr3_aa: CASSPRWGGGQETQYF; clone_size: .; d_call: TRBD2; j_call: TRBJ2-5; v_call: TRBV9
cdr3_nt: TGTGCCAGCAGTAATACGGGCCTGGCCTACAATGAGCAGTTCTTC; cdr3_aa: CASSNTGLAYNEQFF; clone_size: few; d_call: .; j_call: TRBJ2-1; v_call: TRBV6-2/TRBV6-3
cdr3_nt: TGCGCCAGCAGCCCCGGGGAGAGCTCCTACAATGAGCAGTTCTTC; cdr3_aa: CASSPGESSYNEQFF; clone_size: many; d_call: .; j_call: TRBJ2-1; v_call: TRBV4-1
cdr3_nt: TGTGCCAGCAGCTTAGTTCGCGGCGGGATGTCTAAGGTTGAGCAGTTCTTC; cdr3_aa: CASSLVRGGMSKVEQFF; clone_size: many; d_call: .; j_call: TRBJ2-1; v_call: TRBV7-2
cdr3_nt: TGTGCCAGCAGTTACAAAGGGAATGGCTACGAGCAGTACTTC; cdr3_aa: CASSYKGNGYEQYF; clone_size: .; d_call: .; j_call: TRBJ2-7; v_call: TRBV6-5
cdr3_nt: TGTGCCAGCAGTTTCTATACTAGCGGGTACCATGAGCAGTTCTTC; cdr3_aa: CASSFYTSGYHEQFF; clone_size: .; d_call: TRBD2; j_call: TRBJ2-1; v_call: TRBV28